This T cell receptor beta chain originates from a study of blood T cell repertoires in COVID-19. Overall study: In each case, the material was cDNA or gDNA derived from T cells, B-cell-depleted T cells, or PBMCs.

The data were produced by immunoSEQ multiplex PCR, yet TCRdb's version contains in-frame clones alone and is incomplete. The sample holds approximately 250,000 clones, under 90% seen once. Trimming stripped 5 bases from V and 4 bases from J, with 15 bases between. The germline gives CDR1 MGHRA, CDR2 YSYEKL. CDR3 length: 15 residues. This receptor was obtained from a human donor in a cohort sampled during active COVID-19. The chain has TRBV4-1 and TRBJ1-5; weak D call: TRBD1 (6 bases). Sequenced sample: peripheral blood. This CDR3 is CASSVRDTFNQPQHF. The CDR3 nucleotides are TGCGCCAGCAGCGTCCGGGACACCTTTAATCAGCCCCAGCATTTT.